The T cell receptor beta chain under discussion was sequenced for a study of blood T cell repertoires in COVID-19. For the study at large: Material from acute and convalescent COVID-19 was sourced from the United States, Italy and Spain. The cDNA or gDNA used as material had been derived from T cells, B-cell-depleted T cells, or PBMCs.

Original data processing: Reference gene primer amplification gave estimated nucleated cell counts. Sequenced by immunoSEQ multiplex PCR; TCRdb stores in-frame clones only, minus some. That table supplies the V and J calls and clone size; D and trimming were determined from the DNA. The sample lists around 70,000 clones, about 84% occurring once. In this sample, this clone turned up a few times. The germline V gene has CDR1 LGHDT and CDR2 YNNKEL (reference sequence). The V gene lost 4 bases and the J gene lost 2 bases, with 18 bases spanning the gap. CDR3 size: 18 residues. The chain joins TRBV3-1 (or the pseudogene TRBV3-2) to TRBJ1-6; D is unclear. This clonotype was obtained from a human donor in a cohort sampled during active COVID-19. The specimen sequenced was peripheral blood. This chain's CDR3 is CASSPDRDRVTYNSPLHF. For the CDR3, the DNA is TGTGCCAGCAGCCCCGACCGGGATCGGGTAACCTATAATTCACCCCTCCACTTT.